Listed below are T cell receptor beta chains from one sample, sequenced in a study of T cells after yellow fever vaccination. MiXCR, applied by TCRdb to the 5' RACE reads, yields one record per CDR3 protein. The repertoire holds some 600,000 distinct CDR3 sequences, around 12% seen once, with under 15% in the top ten. The sample in question was PBMCs, obtained on the day of the yellow fever booster vaccination. The source is a young man who received the YFV17D yellow fever vaccine. Each CDR3 is given with its conserved first and last residue. A D gene is named only where the DNA matches it firmly. The listing skips clone size in some rows; elsewhere it reads once, few, many or a size class.

abundance | d_gene | j_gene | v_gene | CDR3nt | CDR3aa
NA | NA | TRBJ1-5 | TRBV7-2 | TGTGCCAGCAGCCGCGCTTTGAGCCAGCCCCAGCATTTT | CASSRALSQPQHF
few | NA | TRBJ2-7 | TRBV6-2/TRBV6-3 | TGTGCCAGCAGTTACCCCGACAACGAGCAGTACTTC | CASSYPDNEQYF
NA | NA | TRBJ2-4 | TRBV19 | TGTGCCAGTAGTACCACAGGAGGCCTAGCCAAAAACATTCAGTACTTC | CASSTTGGLAKNIQYF
few | NA | TRBJ2-3 | TRBV5-1 | TGCGCCAGCAGCTTGGGACCCCTCCAGGGAAGCACAGATACGCAGTATTTT | CASSLGPLQGSTDTQYF
NA | NA | TRBJ1-1 | TRBV6-5 | TGTGCCAGCAGTTACGGGGGGGACACTGAAGCTTTCTTT | CASSYGGDTEAFF
NA | NA | TRBJ2-6 | TRBV7-9 | TGTGCCAGCAGCTCGACCTTAGGGGGTACTGGGGCCAACGTCCTGACTTTC | CASSSTLGGTGANVLTF
many | NA | TRBJ2-7 | TRBV19 | TGTGCCAGTAGTATATCAGGAGCGGTTTCATCCTACGAGCAGTACTTC | CASSISGAVSSYEQYF
NA | NA | TRBJ1-2 | TRBV7-9 | TGTGCCAGCAGCCCAGGAGGAGGAGGGGGCTATGGCTACACCTTC | CASSPGGGGGYGYTF
few | NA | TRBJ2-7 | TRBV7-2 | TGTGCCAGCAGCAAAGTGAGCTACGAGCAGTACTTC | CASSKVSYEQYF
many | NA | TRBJ2-7 | TRBV5-1 | TGCGCCAGCAGCTTGAATGACGGGAGTGGCGAGCAGTACTTC | CASSLNDGSGEQYF
many | NA | TRBJ2-1 | TRBV5-1 | TGCGCCAGCAGCTTGGCCTCGGGACTCCCACAAGGAGAGCAGTTCTTC | CASSLASGLPQGEQFF
NA | NA | TRBJ2-7 | TRBV3-1 | TGTGCCAGCAGCCCGGAGGGTATGGAGCAGTACTTC | CASSPEGMEQYF
NA | TRBD2 | TRBJ2-7 | TRBV2 | TGTGCCAGCAGTGAGATAGGGACTAGCGGAGGGGAGCAGTACTTC | CASSEIGTSGGEQYF
NA | NA | TRBJ2-7 | TRBV12-3/TRBV12-4 | TGTGCCAGCAAGACTGACACAGGGACCTACGAGCAGTACTTC | CASKTDTGTYEQYF
NA | NA | TRBJ2-2 | TRBV6-1 | TGTGCCAGCAGTCGACCGGGTATAGTGGAGCTGTTTTTT | CASSRPGIVELFF
few | TRBD2 | TRBJ2-2 | TRBV7-3 | TGTGCCAGCAGCTCGGGGACTAGCGGGAGTGCCGGGGAGCTGTTTTTT | CASSSGTSGSAGELFF
NA | TRBD1 | TRBJ1-4 | TRBV20-1 | TGCAGTGCTAAGGGACAGAAACTTGAAAAACTGTTTTTT | CSAKGQKLEKLFF
NA | TRBD2 | TRBJ2-7 | TRBV12-3/TRBV12-4 | TGTGCCAGCACCCGGGGGGTTGCCTACGAGCAGTACTTC | CASTRGVAYEQYF
few | NA | TRBJ2-1 | TRBV19 | TGTGCCAGTATAGGGGGAGGGCGCCAGCAGTTCTTC | CASIGGGRQQFF
many | NA | TRBJ2-7 | TRBV7-2 | TGTGCCAGCAGCTCGAGGGCCTACGAGCAGTACTTC | CASSSRAYEQYF